This TCR beta chain is drawn from a study of cytomegalovirus exposure and HLA in healthy donors. Overall study findings and caveats: A link between a missense DCLRE1C variant and TCR beta V- and J-gene trimming emerged from a later analysis. The study recorded more than 150 TCR beta chains that were cytomegalovirus-associated.

The PCR had 60 Vbeta and 13 Jbeta primers. TCRdb keeps only in-frame clones here, not all; method: immunoSEQ multiplex PCR. The sample yields 150,000 or so clones, 75% to 80% seen once. Worth noting for this clone: The antigen is unknown.

Trimming took off 6 bases at V and 0 bases at J, with 3 bases between the two ends. The CDR3 is made up of 10 amino acids. The germline V gene has CDR1 DFQATT and CDR2 SNEGSKA (reference sequence). This chain joins TRBV20-1 and TRBJ2-7; D call uncertain. The TCR originated in a man aged 50 or older in good health and CMV-seropositive. Sequencing input: PBMCs. CDR3 in DNA: TGCAGTGCCTACTCCTACGAGCAGTACTTC. Its translation: CSAYSYEQYF.